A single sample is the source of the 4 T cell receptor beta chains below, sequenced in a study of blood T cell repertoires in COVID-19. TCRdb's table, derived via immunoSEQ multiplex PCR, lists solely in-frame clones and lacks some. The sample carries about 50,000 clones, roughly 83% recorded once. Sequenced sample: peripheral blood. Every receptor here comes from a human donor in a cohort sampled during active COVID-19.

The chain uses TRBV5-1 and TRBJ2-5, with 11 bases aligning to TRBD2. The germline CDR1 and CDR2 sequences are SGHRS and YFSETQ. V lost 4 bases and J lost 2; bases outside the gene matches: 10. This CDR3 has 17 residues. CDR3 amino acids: CASSLRTSGLIQETQYF. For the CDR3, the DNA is TGCGCCAGCAGCCTACGGACTAGCGGGCTCATACAAGAGACCCAGTACTTC.

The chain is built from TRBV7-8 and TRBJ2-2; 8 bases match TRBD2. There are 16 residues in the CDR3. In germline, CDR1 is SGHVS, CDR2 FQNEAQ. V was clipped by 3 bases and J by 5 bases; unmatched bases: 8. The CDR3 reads CASSLGSGSRTGELFF. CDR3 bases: TGTGCCAGCAGCTTGGGGAGCGGGAGTCGGACCGGGGAGCTGTTTTTT.

The CDR3 sequence is CASGLVTPPLSGTPSSYEQYF. The DNA of the CDR3 is TGTGCTAGTGGTTTGGTGACCCCACCCCTATCCGGGACACCGAGCTCCTACGAGCAGTACTTC. This chain uses TRBV12-5 with TRBJ2-7; D may be TRBD1 (6 bases). V lost 0 bases and J 0 bases, leaving 27 bases between the germline ends. The length of the CDR3 is 21 residues. In germline, CDR1 is LGHNT, CDR2 FRNRAP.

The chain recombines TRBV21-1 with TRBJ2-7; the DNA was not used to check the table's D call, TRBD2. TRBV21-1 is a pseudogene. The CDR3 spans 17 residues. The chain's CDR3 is CASSKGRRKVKPYEQYF. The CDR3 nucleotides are TGTGCCAGCAGCAAAGGAAGGCGGAAGGTGAAACCTTACGAGCAGTACTTC.